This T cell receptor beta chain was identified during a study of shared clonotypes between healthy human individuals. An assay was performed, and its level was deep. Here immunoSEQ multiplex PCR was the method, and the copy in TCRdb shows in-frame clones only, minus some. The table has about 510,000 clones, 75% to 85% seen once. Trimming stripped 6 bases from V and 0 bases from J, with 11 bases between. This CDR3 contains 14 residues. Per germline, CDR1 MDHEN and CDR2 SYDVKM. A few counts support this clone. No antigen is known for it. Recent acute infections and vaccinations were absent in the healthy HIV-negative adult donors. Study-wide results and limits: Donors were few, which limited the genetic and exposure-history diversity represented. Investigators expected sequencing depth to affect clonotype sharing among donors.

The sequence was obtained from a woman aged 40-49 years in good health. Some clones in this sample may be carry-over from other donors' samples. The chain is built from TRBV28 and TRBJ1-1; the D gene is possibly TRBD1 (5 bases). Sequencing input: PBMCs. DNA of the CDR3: TGTGCCAGCAGCCGGGACCCTGTGAACACTGAAGCTTTCTTT. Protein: CASSRDPVNTEAFF.